This T cell receptor (beta chain) appears in the sequencing data of a study of PD-L1 blockade in urothelial cancer. Study-wide points: Durable-benefit patients had greater expansion of tumor-associated blood clones at 3 weeks.

As for this clone: What it binds is unknown.

Generated by immunoSEQ multiplex PCR, the TCRdb table keeps only in-frame clones and is missing some. The sample consists of 35,000 to 40,000 clones, over 75% of them appearing once. The origin of this receptor is a man between 70 and 80 years old with urothelial cancer. Specimen: PBMCs, collected around atezolizumab (anti-PD-L1) treatment.

The CDR3 DNA sequence: TGTGCCAGCAGCAGAGGACAGGGTTCAGTCTCCTACAATGAGCAGTTCTTC. Protein: CASSRGQGSVSYNEQFF. V and J are TRBV5-4 and TRBJ2-1; 8 bases match TRBD1. Looked up from germline, CDR1 is SGHNT and CDR2 is YYREEE (reference sequence). This CDR3 has 17 amino acids. The V segment lost 4 bases and the J segment 0 bases; nucleotides outside the gene matches: 9.